The present T cell receptor beta chain was sequenced within a study of cytomegalovirus exposure and HLA in healthy donors. The germline V gene has CDR1 SNHLY and CDR2 FYNNEI. CDR3 length: 15 residues. V was shortened by 4 bases and J by 2 bases, with 12 bases between the two germline ends. The PCR used 60 Vbeta and 13 Jbeta primers. Here immunoSEQ multiplex PCR was the method, and the copy in TCRdb shows in-frame clones only, minus some. The sample has 90,000 or so clones, roughly two thirds seen once. Sample: PBMCs. The TCR comes from a woman in her forties or fifties in good health and CMV-seropositive. The J gene is TRBJ1-5, the V gene TRBV2, with D possibly matching TRBD1 (6 bases). CDR3 residues: CASSGLQGRNQPQHF. The CDR3 bases are TGTGCCAGCAGTGGCTTACAGGGCCGCAATCAGCCCCAGCATTTT.